This T cell receptor (beta chain) was sequenced during a study of blood T cell repertoires in COVID-19. Per the original methods: Estimates of nucleated cell counts were drawn from the amplification of reference gene primers. Assay used: immunoSEQ multiplex PCR; TCRdb lists only in-frame clones, some missing. V, J and clone size reflect that table, while D and trimming were determined from the DNA. This repertoire shows 150,000 or so clones, 80% to 90% found once; its top ten account for 9.8%. Germline V gives CDR1 SNHLY, CDR2 FYNNEI. V dropped 4 bases and J dropped 2 bases, with 12 bases sitting between them. The CDR3 consists of 14 residues.

Source material: peripheral blood. This rearrangement joins TRBV2 to TRBJ2-7; D not resolved. This TCR was sampled from a woman aged 50 to 60 with acute or convalescent COVID-19. The CDR3 DNA follows: TGTGCCAGCAGTGCGCGGAGCTACGCCTACGAGCAGTACTTC. Translated: CASSARSYAYEQYF.